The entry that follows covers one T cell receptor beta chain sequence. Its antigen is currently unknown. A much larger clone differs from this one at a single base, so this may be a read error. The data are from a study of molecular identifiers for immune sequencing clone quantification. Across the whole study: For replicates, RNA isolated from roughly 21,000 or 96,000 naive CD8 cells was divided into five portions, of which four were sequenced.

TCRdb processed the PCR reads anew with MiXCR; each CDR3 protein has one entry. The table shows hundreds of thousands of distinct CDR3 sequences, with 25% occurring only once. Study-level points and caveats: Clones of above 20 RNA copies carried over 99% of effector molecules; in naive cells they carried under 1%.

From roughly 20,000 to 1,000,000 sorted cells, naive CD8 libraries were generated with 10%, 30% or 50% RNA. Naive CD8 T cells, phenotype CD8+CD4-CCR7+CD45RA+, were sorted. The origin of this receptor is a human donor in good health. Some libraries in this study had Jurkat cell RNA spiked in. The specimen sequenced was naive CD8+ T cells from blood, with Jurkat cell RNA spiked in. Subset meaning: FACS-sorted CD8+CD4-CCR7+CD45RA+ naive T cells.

CDR3 in amino acids: CAGSSLSGFQETQYF. Here the CDR3 DNA reads TGTGCCGGCAGTTCCCTTAGCGGGTTTCAAGAGACCCAGTACTTC. This chain uses TRBV27 with TRBJ2-5, with 7 bases lining up with TRBD2. The CDR3 has 15 amino acids. The germline V gene has CDR1 MNHEY and CDR2 SMNVEV (reference sequence).